These 31 T cell receptor beta chains share one sample of origin, sequenced in a study of T cell repertoires in cytomegalovirus infection. TCRdb used MiXCR to reprocess the reads, holding one entry per CDR3 protein. This table has 680,000 or so distinct CDR3 sequences, 33% appearing once. No antigen has been identified for these receptors. Sample: cultured PBMCs, taken from culture after CMV antigen stimulation. Receptor source: a human donor in good health (CMV status not recorded). Some clones in this sample may be carry-over from other donors' samples.

This clonotype appeared a single time. The chain recombines TRBV20-1 with TRBJ2-7; 7 positions match TRBD1. V trimming: 0 bases; J trimming: 0 bases; junction bases outside the gene matches: 11. The CDR3 is made up of 17 amino acids. Germline V gives CDR1 DFQATT, CDR2 SNEGSKA (reference sequence). The CDR3 nucleotides are TGCAGTGCTAGAGATGGGGGTCGACAGGGAGTCTCCTACGAGCAGTACTTC. Translation gives CSARDGGRQGVSYEQYF.

The rearrangement joins TRBV7-6 to TRBJ2-3; 7 bases line up with TRBD2. Germline V gives CDR1 SGHVS, CDR2 FNYEAQ. The CDR3 has 15 residues. The J segment lost 4 bases and the V segment lost 5 bases, leaving 9 bases of the junction unmatched. The CDR3, as DNA: TGTGCCAGCAGCCTCAGTGGGGGGGAAGCAGATACGCAGTATTTT. The encoded protein is CASSLSGGEADTQYF.

This clonotype appeared a few times. The rearrangement joins TRBV19 to TRBJ1-5; D unclear. Looked up from germline, CDR1 is LNHDA and CDR2 is SQIVND (reference sequence). Trimming cost V 8 bases and J 3 bases, with 14 bases left between them. This CDR3 region has 14 residues. This chain's CDR3 is CASSVETHNQPQHF. Here the CDR3 DNA reads TGTGCCAGTTCGGTGGAGACCCACAATCAGCCCCAGCATTTT.

The chain is built from TRBV11-2 and TRBJ2-1; D is perhaps TRBD1 or TRBD2 (6 bases each). The CDR3 spans 15 residues. CDR1 SGHAT and CDR2 FQNNGV come from the germline V gene. V was clipped by 0 bases and J by 5 bases, with 11 bases between them. CDR3: CASSLEAGQDNEQFF. The DNA of the CDR3 is TGTGCCAGCAGCTTAGAGGCGGGACAAGACAATGAGCAGTTCTTC.

This clonotype was seen repeatedly, ten times or more. The V gene is TRBV12-3 or TRBV12-4, the J gene TRBJ2-1; 7 nucleotides line up with TRBD2. J lost 0 bases, V lost 2 bases, and 4 bases had no gene match. The CDR3 loop spans 16 amino acids. DNA of the CDR3: TGTGCCAGCAGTTTAAGGCTAGCGGACTCCTACAATGAGCAGTTCTTC. Translation gives CASSLRLADSYNEQFF.

This clonotype was seen at least ten times. The V and J genes are TRBV12-3 or TRBV12-4 and TRBJ2-6; D might be TRBD2 (6 bases). The CDR3 totals 15 residues. Trimming took 7 bases from V and 3 from J, leaving 13 bases between them. The CDR3 nucleotides are TGTGCCAGCATTGCCCGGAGGGGTGGGGCCAACGTCCTGACTTTC. Its translation: CASIARRGGANVLTF.

This clonotype was seen more than once but under ten times. The V call is TRBV12-3 or TRBV12-4, the J call TRBJ2-1, with 13 bases fitting TRBD2. This CDR3 is 14 amino acids long. The V gene end was trimmed by 6 bases and the J gene end by 6 bases; junction bases not matched to a gene: 2. This chain's CDR3 is CASRGTSGVNEQFF. The CDR3 DNA is TGTGCCAGCAGGGGGACTAGCGGGGTCAATGAGCAGTTCTTC.

CDR3 in amino acids: CACWGSSYNEQFF. CDR3 sequence (DNA): TGTGCATGTTGGGGAAGCTCCTACAATGAGCAGTTCTTC. V is TRBV6-1 and J is TRBJ2-1; D is uncertain. CDR1 is MNHNS and CDR2 is SASEGT in the germline V gene. CDR3 size: 13 residues.

This clonotype occurred a few times. This chain links TRBV12-5 with TRBJ1-1; D call uncertain. The CDR3 is 13 amino acids. CDR1 and CDR2 from the germline V gene are LGHNT and FRNRAP. V was cut by 3 bases and J by 4 bases, with 9 bases left in between. The CDR3 nucleotides are TGTGCTAGTGGTTTCGAATGGGGCACTGAAGCTTTCTTT. Protein: CASGFEWGTEAFF.

This clonotype was counted only a few times. The V gene is TRBV6-8, the J gene TRBJ1-3, with D uncertain. Between the trimmed V and J ends, which lost 0 bases and 4 bases, there was a span of 7 bases. Germline V gene data show CDR1 as MNHGY and CDR2 as SAAAGT. There are 14 residues in the CDR3. Here the CDR3 DNA reads TGTGCCAGCAGTTACTCAGGGCCAGGAAACACCATATATTTT. Encoded protein: CASSYSGPGNTIYF.

This clonotype was observed many times. The rearrangement joins TRBV11-3 to TRBJ2-1; possibly TRBD1 for D (5 bases). The CDR3 is 13 residues long. Germline V CDR1 and CDR2: SGHNT, YENEEA. V lost 0 bases and J 6 bases, leaving 6 bases between the germline ends. The CDR3 DNA reads as TGTGCCAGCAGCTTAGACAGGGTCAATGAGCAGTTCTTC. It specifies CASSLDRVNEQFF.

This clonotype was seen a few times. The genes are TRBV6-1 and TRBJ1-5; tentative D call: TRBD1 (5 bases). The CDR3 has 14 residues. Germline assignment: CDR1 MNHNS and CDR2 SASEGT. Trimming cost V 2 bases and J 5 bases, with 10 bases left between them. The CDR3 reads CASSEQGLHQPQHF. CDR3 DNA: TGTGCCAGCAGTGAACAGGGTTTACATCAGCCCCAGCATTTT.

Details on this clonotype: This could be a read error, since a much larger clone is one nucleotide away. The genes are TRBV19 and TRBJ1-1; 8 bases align to TRBD1. This CDR3 has 17 residues. Germline CDR1 reads LNHDA; CDR2 reads SQIVND (reference sequence). CDR3 bases: TGTGCCCGTAGTCACCCAGGGACAGGCGTCATGAACACTGAAGCTTTCTTT. Its translation: CARSHPGTGVMNTEAFF.

The chain is built from TRBV12-3 or TRBV12-4 and TRBJ2-7, with 9 bases lining up with TRBD2. The CDR3 spans 15 residues. With 3 bases clipped from V and 6 bases from J, the junction kept 9 bases outside the gene matches. The CDR3 nucleotides read TGTGCCAGCAGTTTGGGACTAGCCCGGGTGGGCGAGCAGTACTTC. Residues: CASSLGLARVGEQYF.

This clonotype was observed a few times. This chain links TRBV6-1 with TRBJ2-5; the match to TRBD2 covers 7 bases. After removal of 4 bases from V and 3 bases from J, the junction contained 2 bases not matched to a gene. The germline V gene has CDR1 MNHNS and CDR2 SASEGT. CDR3 length: 13 residues. Written as DNA, the CDR3 is TGTGCCAGCAGTGCCCTAGCGGAAGAGACCCAGTACTTC. It yields the protein CASSALAEETQYF.

The rearrangement links TRBV18 to TRBJ2-6, with TRBD1 matching 7 bases. The junction had 8 bases not matched to a gene; V was cut back by 6 bases and J by 0 bases. The length of the CDR3 is 17 residues. Per germline, CDR1 KGHSH and CDR2 LQKENI. CDR3 region: CASSLNRGSSGANVLTF. CDR3 nucleotide sequence: TGTGCCAGCTCGCTAAACAGGGGCAGCTCTGGGGCCAACGTCCTGACTTTC.

This clonotype was observed a handful of times. This chain connects TRBV19 to TRBJ1-2, with D possibly matching TRBD1 (6 bases). CDR1 and CDR2 (germline): LNHDA, SQIVND (reference sequence). The V gene lost 7 bases and the J gene lost 4 bases, with 16 bases spanning the gap. This CDR3 has 14 amino acids. CDR3 protein: CASTRTRGGYGYTF. In DNA form, the CDR3 reads TGTGCCAGTACCCGGACCAGGGGCGGCTATGGCTACACCTTC. The full variable domain, with the rest looked up from reference TRBV19 and TRBJ1-2, is DGGITQSPKYLFRKEGQNVTLSCEQNLNHDAMYWYRQDPGQGLRLIYYSQIVNDFQKGDIAEGYSVSREKKESFPLTVTSAQKNPTAFYLCASTRTRGGYGYTFGSGTRLTVV.

The V and J genes are TRBV15 and TRBJ1-2; 7 bases are a match to TRBD1. Per germline, CDR1 LNHNV and CDR2 YYDKDF (reference sequence). V lost 5 bases to trimming and J lost 2 bases; unmatched junction nucleotides: 8. The CDR3 consists of 15 residues. CDR3 coding DNA: TGTGCCACCAGCGTTCCGGGACAGATGAACTATGGCTACACCTTC. Amino acids: CATSVPGQMNYGYTF.

This clonotype was counted only a few times. The gene calls are TRBV7-2 and TRBJ1-1; tentatively, D is TRBD1 (5 bases). Deletions cut 5 bases from V and 5 bases from J, with 12 bases between. Germline assignment: CDR1 SGHTA and CDR2 FQGNSA. CDR3 length: 13 amino acids. The CDR3 DNA follows: TGTGCCAGCAGCCCCTACGGGGGGACTGAAGCTTTCTTT. It encodes CASSPYGGTEAFF.

The chain employs TRBV18 and TRBJ2-1; D possibly uses TRBD1 or TRBD2 (5 bases each). The CDR3 is 14 residues long. Germline V CDR1 and CDR2: KGHSH, LQKENI. V was cut by 6 bases and J by 10 bases, with 19 bases left in between. The CDR3 DNA sequence: TGTGCCAGCTCTCCCAACGGAAGAGGGGAGGAGCAGTTCTTC. Amino acid sequence: CASSPNGRGEEQFF.

V is TRBV7-9 and J is TRBJ2-5; 7 bases line up with TRBD1. There are 15 residues in the CDR3. Trimming at V came to 4 bases and at J to 4 bases, leaving 9 bases not matched to a gene. The germline CDR1 and CDR2 sequences are SEHNR and FQNEAQ (reference sequence). The CDR3 loop is CASSSHRDSGETQYF. For the CDR3, the DNA is TGTGCCAGCAGCTCACACCGGGACAGCGGAGAGACCCAGTACTTC.

This chain joins TRBV7-2 and TRBJ2-7; 10 bases match TRBD1. The V gene's germline CDR1 is SGHTA and CDR2 FQGNSA. The junction had 9 bases not matched to a gene; V was cut back by 4 bases and J by 6 bases. The CDR3 sequence is 15 residues long. The CDR3 DNA sequence: TGTGCCAGCAGCTACCTAGGACAGGGGGGTTCCGAGCAGTACTTC. As protein: CASSYLGQGGSEQYF.

CDR3 region: CSAPSGQGAREQYF. The CDR3, as DNA: TGCAGTGCGCCCTCAGGACAGGGGGCAAGGGAGCAGTACTTC. The chain joins TRBV20-1 to TRBJ2-7, with 11 bases lining up with TRBD1. J gave up 7 bases and V 6 bases, and 11 bases lay outside the gene matches. The germline gives CDR1 DFQATT, CDR2 SNEGSKA (reference sequence). This CDR3 contains 14 residues.

This sequence joins TRBV7-9 and TRBJ1-1; no clear D. The CDR3 sequence is 12 residues long. The V and J ends lost 4 bases and 4 bases respectively, with 7 bases between them. Per the germline V gene, CDR1 is SEHNR and CDR2 is FQNEAQ (reference sequence). The CDR3 is CASSSRSTEAFF. The CDR3 bases are TGTGCCAGCAGCTCCCGGAGCACTGAAGCTTTCTTT.

This clonotype was observed a single time. The V and J genes are TRBV11-2 and TRBJ2-6; D unresolved. V was trimmed by 2 bases and J by 3 bases, leaving 17 bases between them. The CDR3 contains 18 residues. Looked up from germline, CDR1 is SGHAT and CDR2 is FQNNGV. In DNA, the CDR3 is TGTGCCAGCAGCTTATTGCTACGCGGTCCCTTTGGGGCCAACGTCCTGACTTTC. It is translated as CASSLLLRGPFGANVLTF.

V usage is TRBV10-3 and J usage is TRBJ2-3; D gene uncertain. Germline V gene sequence: CDR1 ENHRY, CDR2 SYGVKD. V dropped 2 bases and J dropped 7 bases, with 10 bases sitting between them. This CDR3 is built from 13 residues. The CDR3 coding sequence is TGTGCCATCAGTGAGCCCCGGAACAATACGCAGTATTTT. Protein: CAISEPRNNTQYF.

The chain combines TRBV18 with TRBJ2-3; D ambiguous. From germline, CDR1 is KGHSH and CDR2 LQKENI. The CDR3 totals 17 residues. The V gene lost 2 bases and the J gene lost 2 bases, with 17 bases spanning the gap. CDR3 in DNA: TGTGCCAGCTCACCAGATGTTCAGATCTTGAACACAGATACGCAGTATTTT. Its translation: CASSPDVQILNTDTQYF.

In its sample, this clonotype was seen once. This sequence joins TRBV6-6 and TRBJ2-1; TRBD2 agrees at 8 bases. Trimming removed 0 bases from V and 5 bases from J; junction bases left unmatched: 6. The CDR3 loop spans 16 amino acids. The germline V gene encodes CDR1 MNHNY and CDR2 SVGAGI (reference sequence). The CDR3 is CASSYSLRGENNEQFF. For the CDR3, the DNA is TGTGCCAGCAGTTACTCGTTGCGGGGGGAGAACAATGAGCAGTTCTTC.

The genes are TRBV6-5 and TRBJ2-5, with no clear D. This CDR3 region has 14 residues. Germline V gene data show CDR1 as MNHEY and CDR2 as SVGAGI. V was cut by 2 bases and J by 1 base, with 8 bases left in between. DNA for the CDR3: TGTGCCAGCAGTTACGTAGGTACCCAAGAGACCCAGTACTTC. Translating it yields CASSYVGTQETQYF.

Concerning this clonotype: The junction does not match germline at one end; this may be a read error. V is TRBV12-3 or TRBV12-4 and J is TRBJ2-3, with no clear D. The CDR3 contains 13 residues. CDR3 bases: TGTGCCAGCCGTTTAGCTAGCACAGATACGCAGTATTTT. Residues: CASRLASTDTQYF.

The chain joins TRBV7-2 to TRBJ2-5, with 9 bases lining up with TRBD1. Germline V gene lookup returns CDR1 SGHTA and CDR2 FQGNSA. J lost 5 bases, V lost 3 bases, and 7 bases had no gene match. The length of the CDR3 is 15 residues. The CDR3 spells CASSFYRGRGETQYF. The CDR3 DNA reads as TGTGCCAGCAGCTTTTACAGGGGGCGGGGGGAGACCCAGTACTTC.